Presented here are 5 T cell receptor beta chains from one specimen sequenced in a study of shared clonotypes between healthy human individuals. The table came from immunoSEQ multiplex PCR; TCRdb's copy has only in-frame clones and leaves some out. The data contain approximately 2.1 million clones, approximately 95% of them seen just once; the ten biggest clones take up 0.35% to 0.5%. Sequenced sample: naive CD4+ T cells from PBMCs. Indicated subset: CD45RA+ positively selected. All receptors come from a man in his late teens or twenties in good health. Some clones in this sample may be carry-over from other donors' samples.

The V and J genes are TRBV28 and TRBJ2-7, with D perhaps being TRBD1 or TRBD2 (5 bases each). The CDR3 spans 15 residues. Germline CDR1 reads MDHEN; CDR2 reads SYDVKM. Trimming removed 6 bases from V and 6 bases from J, with 21 bases in between. CDR3 in amino acids: CASSSSGTAGGEQYF. Here the CDR3 DNA reads TGTGCCAGCAGCTCATCCGGGACCGCAGGTGGCGAGCAGTACTTC.

The CDR3 sequence is CASSPGATWGKYQETQYF. As DNA, the CDR3 is TGCGCCAGCAGCCCCGGCGCGACATGGGGGAAGTACCAAGAGACCCAGTACTTC. The chain employs TRBV5-1 and TRBJ2-5; perhaps D is TRBD1 or TRBD2 (5 bases each). The CDR3 extends over 18 amino acids. CDR1 is SGHRS, CDR2 YFSETQ, per germline. Deletions cut 4 bases from V and 0 bases from J, with 22 bases between.

With regard to this clone: The same CDR3 arises from other DNA sequences in this sample as well. This chain joins TRBV9 and TRBJ2-1, with TRBD2 identical over 8 bases. The ends lost 0 bases at V and 9 bases at J; junction bases unmatched: 2. The CDR3 totals 13 residues. The germline V gene has CDR1 SGDLS and CDR2 YYNGEE. The chain's CDR3 is CASSVVLAGEQFF. CDR3 DNA sequence: TGTGCCAGCAGCGTAGTCCTAGCGGGTGAGCAGTTCTTC.

The rearrangement uses TRBV28 and TRBJ1-5; TRBD1 matches at 9 bases. CDR1 and CDR2 (germline): MDHEN, SYDVKM. The CDR3 sequence is 13 residues long. V lost 6 bases to trimming and J lost 7 bases; unmatched junction nucleotides: 4. In DNA form, the CDR3 reads TGTGCCAGCAGGACAGGGGGGGGGCAGCCCCAGCATTTT. Translation: CASRTGGGQPQHF.

This sequence joins TRBV9 and TRBJ2-4; 7 nucleotides line up with TRBD2. The CDR3 runs 18 residues. With V trimmed by 4 bases and J by 9 bases, 22 bases remained unmatched. The V gene's germline CDR1 is SGDLS and CDR2 YYNGEE. CDR3 DNA: TGTGCCAGCAGCCGAAAACTAGCGTTCGCCCCCTTCGGGGTCATTCAGTACTTC. It encodes CASSRKLAFAPFGVIQYF.